This entry concerns a single T cell receptor beta chain. What it binds is unknown. Treatment meaning: roughly 11-day PBMC culture with coronavirus spike peptide pools or control peptides (ViraFEST assay). The entry originates in a study of vaccination and CD4 T cells after COVID-19. The CDR3 runs 14 residues. Trimming stripped 0 bases from V and 1 base from J, with 7 bases between. The V gene's germline CDR1 is SGHNT and CDR2 YYREEE (reference sequence). Sequencing of DNA taken from cultured CD4+ T cells relied on the Oncomine TCR Beta short-read assay. TCRdb processed the PCR reads anew with MiXCR; each CDR3 protein has one entry. The sample includes around 21,000 distinct CDR3 sequences, roughly half seen only once; the top ten take about 7.7%.

The sequencing input was CD4+ T cells from blood, cultured in vitro. The rearrangement links TRBV5-4 to TRBJ1-2; no clear D gene. The receptor comes from a human donor who had recovered from COVID-19. CDR3 sequence reads: CASSLDGDNYGYTF. CDR3 nucleotides: TGTGCCAGCAGCTTGGACGGGGATAACTATGGCTACACCTTC.